This T cell receptor (beta chain) was recorded in a study of T cell responses to AZD1222 COVID-19 vaccine. The wider study: Analyses pooled second doses at about 4 or about 12 weeks.

With regard to this clone: What it binds is not known.

Study results and limitations: The breadth and depth of Spike-specific TCRs increased once two AZD1222 doses had been given. None of the repertoires were sampled until the peak T cell response had passed. Along spike, vaccine-associated CD4 TCRs were found throughout, with dominance at 160-218 and 743-854.

Clones were sequenced by immunoSEQ multiplex PCR, and TCRdb holds only the in-frame ones, with some missing. The table has about 76,000 clones, 70% to 90% seen once; the top ten hold 11%. V lost 6 bases, J lost 7 bases, and 10 bases lay in between. The CDR3 has 11 residues. The clonotype originates from an adult in good health. The sequences come from peripheral blood, collected on day 0 of AZD1222 vaccination. This sequence joins TRBV23-1 and TRBJ2-7; D gene uncertain. TRBV23-1 is recorded as an ORF, its role being uncertain. Here the CDR3 reads CASSPRKEQYF. CDR3 DNA sequence: TGCGCCAGCAGCCCGCGGAAAGAGCAGTACTTC.